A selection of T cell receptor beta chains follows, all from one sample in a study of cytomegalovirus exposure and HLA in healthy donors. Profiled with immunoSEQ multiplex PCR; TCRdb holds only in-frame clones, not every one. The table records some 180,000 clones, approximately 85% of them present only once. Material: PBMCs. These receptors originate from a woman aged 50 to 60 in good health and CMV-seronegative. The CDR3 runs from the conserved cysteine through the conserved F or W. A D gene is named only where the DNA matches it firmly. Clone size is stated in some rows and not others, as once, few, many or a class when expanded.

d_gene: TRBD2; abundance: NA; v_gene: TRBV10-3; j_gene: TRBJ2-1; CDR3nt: TGTGCCATCAGTGTAGGACTAGCGGCCTACTCGGAGCAGTTCTTC; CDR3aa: CAISVGLAAYSEQFF
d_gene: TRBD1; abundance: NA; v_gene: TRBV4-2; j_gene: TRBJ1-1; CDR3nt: TGTGCCAGCAGCCAAGGGACAGGGGTTATGAACACTGAAGCTTTCTTT; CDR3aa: CASSQGTGVMNTEAFF
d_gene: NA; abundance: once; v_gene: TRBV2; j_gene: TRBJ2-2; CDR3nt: TGTGCCAGCAGCGACAGACCGAACACCGGGGAGCTGTTTTTT; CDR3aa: CASSDRPNTGELFF
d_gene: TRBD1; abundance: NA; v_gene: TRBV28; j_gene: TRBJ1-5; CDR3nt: TGTGCCAGCAGCATCCGACAGGGGGGGGTAGCCCAGCATTTT; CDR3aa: CASSIRQGGVAQHF
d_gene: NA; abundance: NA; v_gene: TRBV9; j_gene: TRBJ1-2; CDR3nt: TGTGCCAGCAGCGTAGTCCCGGGGATAGGTAACTATGGCTACACCTTC; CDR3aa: CASSVVPGIGNYGYTF
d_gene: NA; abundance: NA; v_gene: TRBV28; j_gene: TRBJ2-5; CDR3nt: TGTGCCAGCAGTTTCCAAGCCATGACCCAGTACTTC; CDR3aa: CASSFQAMTQYF
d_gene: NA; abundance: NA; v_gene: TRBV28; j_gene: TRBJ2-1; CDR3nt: TGTGCCAGCAGTTCATCAGGGGTGTTCGGCTCCTACAATGAGCAGTTCTTC; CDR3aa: CASSSSGVFGSYNEQFF
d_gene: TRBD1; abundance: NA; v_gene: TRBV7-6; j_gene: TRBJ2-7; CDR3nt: TGTGCCAGCGGCTTCCTTGACAGGGGAGCCTACGAGCAGTACTTC; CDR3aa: CASGFLDRGAYEQYF
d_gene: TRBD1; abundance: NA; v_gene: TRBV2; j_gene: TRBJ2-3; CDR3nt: TGTGCCAACGACAGGGGGCCCATTGGAGTTACAGATACGCAGTATTTT; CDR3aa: CANDRGPIGVTDTQYF
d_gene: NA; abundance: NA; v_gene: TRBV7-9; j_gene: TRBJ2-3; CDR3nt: TGTTCCAGCCTTACTGGTTCTAGCACAGATACGCAGTATTTT; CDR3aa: CSSLTGSSTDTQYF
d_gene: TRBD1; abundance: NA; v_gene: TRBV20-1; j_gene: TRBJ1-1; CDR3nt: TGCAGTGCAACGACAGGGACTTTCTTT; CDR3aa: CSATTGTFF
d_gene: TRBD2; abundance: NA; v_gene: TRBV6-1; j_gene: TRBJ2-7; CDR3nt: TGTGCCAGCAGTGAAGTACCGGGACTAGCGGGAGACGAGCAGTACTTC; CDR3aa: CASSEVPGLAGDEQYF
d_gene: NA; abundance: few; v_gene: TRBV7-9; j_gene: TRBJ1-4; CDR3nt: TGTGCCAGCAGCTTAGGGCAGGGAAGCCCTAATGAAAAACTGTTTTTT; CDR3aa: CASSLGQGSPNEKLFF
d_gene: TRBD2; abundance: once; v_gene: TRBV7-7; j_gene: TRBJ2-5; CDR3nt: TGTGCCAGCAGCGCGGGGGGAGAGACCCAGTACTTC; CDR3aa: CASSAGGETQYF
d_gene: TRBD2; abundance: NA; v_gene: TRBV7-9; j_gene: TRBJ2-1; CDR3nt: TGTGCCAGCAGCCCTCGGACTAGCGGGGGAGTTTACAATGAGCAGTTCTTC; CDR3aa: CASSPRTSGGVYNEQFF
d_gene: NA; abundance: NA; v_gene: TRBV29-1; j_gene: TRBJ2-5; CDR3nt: TGCAGCGGGGGGCTTGAGACCCAGTACTTC; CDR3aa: CSGGLETQYF
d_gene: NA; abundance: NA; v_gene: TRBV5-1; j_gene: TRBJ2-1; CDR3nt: TGCGCCAGCGGGGGGACCTACAATGAGCAGTTCTTC; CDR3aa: CASGGTYNEQFF
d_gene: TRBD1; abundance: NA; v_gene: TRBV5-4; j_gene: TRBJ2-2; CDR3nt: TGTGCCAGCAGCTTGAGGGGGACAGGGGTCGCCGGGGAGCTGTTTTTT; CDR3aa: CASSLRGTGVAGELFF
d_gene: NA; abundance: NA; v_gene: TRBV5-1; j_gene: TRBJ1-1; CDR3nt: TGCGCCAGCAGCGCCCGGACTGGGAACACTGAAGCTTTCTTT; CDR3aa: CASSARTGNTEAFF
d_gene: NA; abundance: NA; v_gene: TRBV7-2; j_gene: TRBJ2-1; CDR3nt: TGTGCCAGCAGCTGGGCAGCGACTACCTACAATGAGCAGTTCTTC; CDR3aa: CASSWAATTYNEQFF
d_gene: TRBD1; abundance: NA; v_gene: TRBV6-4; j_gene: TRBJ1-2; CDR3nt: TGTGCCAGCAGTGGAGGGGGCAGCCATGGCTACACCTTC; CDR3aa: CASSGGGSHGYTF
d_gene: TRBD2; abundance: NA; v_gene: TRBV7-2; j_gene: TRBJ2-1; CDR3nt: TGTGCCAGCAGCCCCCCCGGCGGGAGGGTGGGGCGTGAGCAGTTCTTC; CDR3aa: CASSPPGGRVGREQFF
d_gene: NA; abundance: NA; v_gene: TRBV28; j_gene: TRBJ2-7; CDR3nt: TGTGCCAGCGGGGCAGGAGGGTGGGAGTACTTC; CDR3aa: CASGAGGWEYF
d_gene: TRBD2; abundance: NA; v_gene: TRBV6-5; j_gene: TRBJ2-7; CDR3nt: TGTGCCAGCAGACCTCTAGCGGGAGGGCTGTACGAGCAGTACTTC; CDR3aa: CASRPLAGGLYEQYF
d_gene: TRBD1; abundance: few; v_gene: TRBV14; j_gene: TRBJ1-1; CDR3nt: TGTGCCAGCAGCCAAGACAGGGGGGTGGTTTGGACTGAAGCTTTCTTT; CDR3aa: CASSQDRGVVWTEAFF
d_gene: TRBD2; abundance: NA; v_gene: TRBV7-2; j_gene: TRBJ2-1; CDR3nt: TGTGCCAGCAGCTCCGAGGTAGCGGGGAGCAATGAGCAGTTCTTC; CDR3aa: CASSSEVAGSNEQFF
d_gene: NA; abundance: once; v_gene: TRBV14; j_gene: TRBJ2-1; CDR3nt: TGTGCCAGCAGCCAGGGGCTCTTCCGGGTCCGGTTCTTC; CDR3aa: CASSQGLFRVRFF
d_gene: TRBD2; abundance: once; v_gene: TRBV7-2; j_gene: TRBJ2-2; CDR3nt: TGTGCCAGCAGCCCCAGGTGGCGGACTAGCGTTTCGAACACCGGGGAGCTGTTTTTT; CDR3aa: CASSPRWRTSVSNTGELFF
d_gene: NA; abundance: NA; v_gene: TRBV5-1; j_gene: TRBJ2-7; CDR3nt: TGCGCCAGCAGCTTGCTTCAGAACTACGAGCAGTACTTC; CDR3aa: CASSLLQNYEQYF
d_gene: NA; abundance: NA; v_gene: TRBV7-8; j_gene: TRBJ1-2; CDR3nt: TGTGCCAGCAGCTCAGCAGGTTCAGGGCTCTATGGCTACACCTTC; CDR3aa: CASSSAGSGLYGYTF
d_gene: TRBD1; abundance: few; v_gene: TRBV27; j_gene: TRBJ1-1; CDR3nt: TGTGCCAGCAGTTACTCGGGACAGGGGCGCTACGAAGCTTTCTTT; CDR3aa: CASSYSGQGRYEAFF
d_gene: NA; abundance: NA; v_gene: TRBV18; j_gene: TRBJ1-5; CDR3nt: TGTGCCAGCTCACCACCGGGACATAATAGCAATCAGCCCCAGCATTTT; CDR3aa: CASSPPGHNSNQPQHF
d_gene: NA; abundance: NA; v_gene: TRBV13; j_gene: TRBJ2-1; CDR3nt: TGTGCCAGCAGCGCGGGACTTTACAATGAGCAGTTCTTC; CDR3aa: CASSAGLYNEQFF
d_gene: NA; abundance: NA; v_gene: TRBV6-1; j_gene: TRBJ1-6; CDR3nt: TGTGCCAGCAGTCCTTCTTCGGGGTATGCTTCACCCCTCCACTTT; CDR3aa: CASSPSSGYASPLHF
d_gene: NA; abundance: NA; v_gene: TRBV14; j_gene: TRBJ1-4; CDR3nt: TGTGCCAGCAGCCCGGGGGGGGCTGCAACTAATGAAAAACTGTTTTTT; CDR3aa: CASSPGGAATNEKLFF
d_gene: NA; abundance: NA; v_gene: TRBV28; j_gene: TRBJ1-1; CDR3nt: TGTGCCAGCAGAGGGGGGGCCACTGAAGCTTTCTTT; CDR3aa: CASRGGATEAFF
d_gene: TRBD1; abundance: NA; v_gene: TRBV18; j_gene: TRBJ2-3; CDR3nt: TGTGCCAGCTCACCTACTCCGGGACAGGGGTCCCCCACCACAGATACGCAGTATTTT; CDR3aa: CASSPTPGQGSPTTDTQYF
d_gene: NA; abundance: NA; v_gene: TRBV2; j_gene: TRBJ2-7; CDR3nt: TGTGCCAGCAGTGAAGCGCTATCCGAGCAGTACTTC; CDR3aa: CASSEALSEQYF
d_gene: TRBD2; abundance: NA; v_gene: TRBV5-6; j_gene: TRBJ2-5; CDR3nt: TGTGCCAGCAGCGAGAGGTTCTCGCGGGAGGACCAAGAGACCCAGTACTTC; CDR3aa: CASSERFSREDQETQYF
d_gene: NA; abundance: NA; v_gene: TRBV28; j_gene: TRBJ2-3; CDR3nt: TGTGCCAGCAGTTTCCGAGGGGGGAGGGCCTCAGATACGCAGTATTTT; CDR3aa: CASSFRGGRASDTQYF
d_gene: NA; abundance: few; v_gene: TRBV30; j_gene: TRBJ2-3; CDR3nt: TGTGCCTGGAGTGCAGGGCCAGATACGCAGTATTTT; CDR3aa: CAWSAGPDTQYF
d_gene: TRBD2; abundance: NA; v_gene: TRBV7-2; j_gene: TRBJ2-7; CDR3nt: TGTGCCAGCAGCAAGACTAGCGGAATATCCTACGAGCAGTACTTC; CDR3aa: CASSKTSGISYEQYF
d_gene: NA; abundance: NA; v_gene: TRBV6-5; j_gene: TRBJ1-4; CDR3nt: TGTGCCAGCAGTTTGGCCGGGACATATGGAGAAAAACTGTTTTTT; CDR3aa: CASSLAGTYGEKLFF
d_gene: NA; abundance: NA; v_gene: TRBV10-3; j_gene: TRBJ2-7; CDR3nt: TGTGCCATCAGTGTGGGGGCAGTTACCCATCAGTACTTC; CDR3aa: CAISVGAVTHQYF
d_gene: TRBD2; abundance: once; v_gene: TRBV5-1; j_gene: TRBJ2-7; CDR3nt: TGCGCCAGCAGCTTCGGAGCGGGAGGGCCGACCTACGAGCAGTACTTC; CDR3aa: CASSFGAGGPTYEQYF
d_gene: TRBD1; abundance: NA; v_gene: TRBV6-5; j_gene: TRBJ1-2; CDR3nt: TGTGCCAGCAGTTTACAGGGGGTTGATGGCTACACCTTC; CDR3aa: CASSLQGVDGYTF
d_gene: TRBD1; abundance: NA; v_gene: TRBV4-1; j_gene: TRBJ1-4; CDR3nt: TGCGCCAGCAGCCGGGTACAGGGGCCTAATGAAAAACTGTTTTTT; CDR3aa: CASSRVQGPNEKLFF
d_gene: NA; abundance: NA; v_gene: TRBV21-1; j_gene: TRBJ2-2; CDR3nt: TGTGCCAGCACCTACCCACGACAGGGGCGACGGGGGGAGCTGTTTTTT; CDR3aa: CASTYPRQGRRGELFF
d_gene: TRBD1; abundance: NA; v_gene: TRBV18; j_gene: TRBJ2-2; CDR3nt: TGTGCCAGCTCTCTTGGACAGGGGACGAACACCGGGGAGCTGTTTTTT; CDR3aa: CASSLGQGTNTGELFF
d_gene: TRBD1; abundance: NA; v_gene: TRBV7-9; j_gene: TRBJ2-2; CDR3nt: TGTGCCAGCAGCCTGGGCTACAGGGGGCTCAACACCGGGGAGCTGTTTTTT; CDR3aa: CASSLGYRGLNTGELFF
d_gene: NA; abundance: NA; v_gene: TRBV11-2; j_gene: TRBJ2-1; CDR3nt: TGTGCCAGCAGCTTTAATTCGAATGAGCAGTTCTTC; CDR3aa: CASSFNSNEQFF
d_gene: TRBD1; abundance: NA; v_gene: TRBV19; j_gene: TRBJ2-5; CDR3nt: TGTGCCAGTTCCGAGAGAAAGCAGGGGGTACTAGAGACCCAGTACTTC; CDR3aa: CASSERKQGVLETQYF
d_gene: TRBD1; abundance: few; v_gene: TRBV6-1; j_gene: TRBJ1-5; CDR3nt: TGTGCCAGCAGTGGGGGACAGGGGTATCAGCCCCAGCATTTT; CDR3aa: CASSGGQGYQPQHF
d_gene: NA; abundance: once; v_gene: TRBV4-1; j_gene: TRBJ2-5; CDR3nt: TGCGCCAGCAGCCAAGGACTGCCCCGGGGAGGTCAAGAGACCCAGTACTTC; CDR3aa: CASSQGLPRGGQETQYF
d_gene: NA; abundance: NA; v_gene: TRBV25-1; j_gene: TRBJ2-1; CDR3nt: TGTGCCAGCATTAGTGGGGGGGCCTCCTACAATGAGCAGTTCTTC; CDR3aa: CASISGGASYNEQFF